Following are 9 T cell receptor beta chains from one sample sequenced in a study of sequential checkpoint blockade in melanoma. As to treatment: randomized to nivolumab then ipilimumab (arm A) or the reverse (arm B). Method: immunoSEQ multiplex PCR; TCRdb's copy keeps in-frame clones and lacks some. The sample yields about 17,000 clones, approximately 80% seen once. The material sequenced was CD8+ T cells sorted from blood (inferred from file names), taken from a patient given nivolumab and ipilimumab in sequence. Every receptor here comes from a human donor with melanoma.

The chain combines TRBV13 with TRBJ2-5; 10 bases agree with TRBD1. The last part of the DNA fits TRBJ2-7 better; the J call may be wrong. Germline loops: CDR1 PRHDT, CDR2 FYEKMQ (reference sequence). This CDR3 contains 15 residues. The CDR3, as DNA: TGTGCCAGCAGCCCCCGAGGACAGGGGGCCTACGAGCAGTACTTC. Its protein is CASSPRGQGAYEQYF.

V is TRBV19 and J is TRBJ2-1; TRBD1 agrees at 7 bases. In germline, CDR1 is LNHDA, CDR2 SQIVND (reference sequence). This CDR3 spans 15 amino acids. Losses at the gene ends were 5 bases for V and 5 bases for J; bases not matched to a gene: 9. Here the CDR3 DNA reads TGTGCCAGTAGTTTCTCCGGGACAGATAACAATGAGCAGTTCTTC. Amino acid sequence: CASSFSGTDNNEQFF.

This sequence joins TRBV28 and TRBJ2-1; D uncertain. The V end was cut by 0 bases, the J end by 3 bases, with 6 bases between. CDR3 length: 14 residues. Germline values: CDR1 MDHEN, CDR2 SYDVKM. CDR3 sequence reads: CASSLWGSYNEQFF. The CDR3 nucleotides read TGTGCCAGCAGTTTATGGGGCAGCTACAATGAGCAGTTCTTC.

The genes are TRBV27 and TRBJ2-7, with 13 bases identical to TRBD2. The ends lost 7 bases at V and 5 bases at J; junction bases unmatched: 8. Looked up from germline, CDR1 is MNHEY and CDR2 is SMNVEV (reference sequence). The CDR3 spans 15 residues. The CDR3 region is CASNPGTSGIHEQYF. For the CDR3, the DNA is TGTGCCAGCAATCCCGGGACTAGCGGGATTCACGAGCAGTACTTC.

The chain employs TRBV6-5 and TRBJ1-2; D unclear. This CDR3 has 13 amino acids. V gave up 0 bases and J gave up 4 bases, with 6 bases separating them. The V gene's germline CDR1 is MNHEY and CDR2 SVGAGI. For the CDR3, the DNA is TGTGCCAGCAGTTACTCGGCAGGCTATGGCTACACCTTC. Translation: CASSYSAGYGYTF.

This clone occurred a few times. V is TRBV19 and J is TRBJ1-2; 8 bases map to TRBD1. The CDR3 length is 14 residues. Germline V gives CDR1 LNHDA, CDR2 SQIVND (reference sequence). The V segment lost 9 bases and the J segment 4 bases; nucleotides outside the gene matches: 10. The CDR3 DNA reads TGTGCCAGCCTCGAAGGACAGGGAAGCTATGGCTACACCTTC. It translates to CASLEGQGSYGYTF.

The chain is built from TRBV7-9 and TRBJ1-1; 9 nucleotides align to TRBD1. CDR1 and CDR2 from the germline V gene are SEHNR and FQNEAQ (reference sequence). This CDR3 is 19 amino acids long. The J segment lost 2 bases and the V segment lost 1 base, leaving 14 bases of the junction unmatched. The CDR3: CASSLGFPGQGLGNTEAFF. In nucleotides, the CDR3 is TGTGCCAGCAGCTTAGGTTTTCCGGGACAGGGCCTAGGAAACACTGAAGCTTTCTTT.

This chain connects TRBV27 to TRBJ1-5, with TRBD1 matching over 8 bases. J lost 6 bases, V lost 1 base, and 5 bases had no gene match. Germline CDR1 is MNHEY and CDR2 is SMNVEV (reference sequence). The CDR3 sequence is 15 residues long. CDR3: CASSLWTGSGQPQHF. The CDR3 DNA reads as TGTGCCAGCAGTTTATGGACAGGGAGTGGTCAGCCCCAGCATTTT.

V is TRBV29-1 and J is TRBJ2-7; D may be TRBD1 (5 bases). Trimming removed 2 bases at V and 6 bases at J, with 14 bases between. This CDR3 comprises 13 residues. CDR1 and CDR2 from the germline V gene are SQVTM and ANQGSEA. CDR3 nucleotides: TGCAGCGTTGAAACAGGAAGAACCTTCGAGCAGTACTTC. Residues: CSVETGRTFEQYF.